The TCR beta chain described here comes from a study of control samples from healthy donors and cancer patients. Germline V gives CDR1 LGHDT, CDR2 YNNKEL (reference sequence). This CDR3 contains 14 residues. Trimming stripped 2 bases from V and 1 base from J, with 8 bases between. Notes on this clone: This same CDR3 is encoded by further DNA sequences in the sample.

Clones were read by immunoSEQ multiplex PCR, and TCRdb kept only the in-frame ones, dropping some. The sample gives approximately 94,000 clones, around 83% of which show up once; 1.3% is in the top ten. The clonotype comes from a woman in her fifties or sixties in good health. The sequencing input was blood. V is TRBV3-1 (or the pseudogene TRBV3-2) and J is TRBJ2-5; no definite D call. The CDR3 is CASSQSKAQETQYF. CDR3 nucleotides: TGTGCCAGCAGCCAATCCAAGGCCCAAGAGACCCAGTACTTC.